Below, one TCR beta chain is given with its context. Its antigen is as yet unknown. The data belong to a study of identical twins. Regarding the study as a whole: The same donors were not followed; conclusions instead depended on cross-sectional statistical analysis. For zero-insertion analyses, partial confounding could come from invariant MAIT and iNKT cells. Where beta out-of-frame sequences were concerned, excess twin sharing was weaker.

TCRdb reanalysed the 5' RACE reads using MiXCR and keeps one entry per CDR3 protein. The sample yields about 340,000 distinct CDR3 sequences, 9% to 15% seen once. Healthy Caucasians, and only they, were the donors. Separately, the same data were catalogued under a study of yellow fever vaccine responses in identical twins.

The receptor was derived from a woman aged 18-29 years in good health. The sample was CD8+ T cells sorted from blood.

The CDR3 region has the DNA TGTGCCAGCAGCCAATACGGGCATCGGGACACTGAAGCTTTCTTT. Its protein product is CASSQYGHRDTEAFF. V and J are TRBV16 and TRBJ1-1; no reliable D call. Germline CDR1 and CDR2: KGHSY and FQNENV. The CDR3 is 15 amino acids. Between the trimmed V and J ends, which lost 1 base and 3 bases, there was a span of 12 bases.